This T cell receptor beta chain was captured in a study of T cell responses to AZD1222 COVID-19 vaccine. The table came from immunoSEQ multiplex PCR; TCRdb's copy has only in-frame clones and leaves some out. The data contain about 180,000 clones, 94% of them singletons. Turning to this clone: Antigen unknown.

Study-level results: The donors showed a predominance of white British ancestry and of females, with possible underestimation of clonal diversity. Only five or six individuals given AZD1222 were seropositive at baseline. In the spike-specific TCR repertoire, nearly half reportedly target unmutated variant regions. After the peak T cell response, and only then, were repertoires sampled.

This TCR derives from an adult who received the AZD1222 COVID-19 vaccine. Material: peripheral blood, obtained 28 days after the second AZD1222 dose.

The CDR3 spells CASSQGKVGSSLLHF. DNA for the CDR3: TGTGCCAGCAGCCAAGGAAAGGTCGGATCTTCGCTTCTCCACTTT. The chain uses TRBV3-1 (or the pseudogene TRBV3-2) and TRBJ1-6; no clear D gene. This CDR3 spans 15 amino acids. V lost 1 base and J lost 16, with 20 bases in between. Germline CDR1 LGHDT, CDR2 YNNKEL (reference sequence).